The 9 T cell receptor beta chains below come from one sample, sequenced in a study of identical twins. TCRdb fed the 5' RACE reads into MiXCR, producing one record per CDR3 protein. Of roughly 540,000 distinct CDR3 sequences detected, under 25% appear once; the ten largest clones hold roughly 0.9%. The sample also formed part of further work on T cells expressing NK-cell markers.

Material: CD4+ T cells sorted from blood. The receptors come from a woman between 18 and 29 years old in good health.

This clonotype has just a few counts. The chain carries TRBV12-3 or TRBV12-4 and TRBJ2-3; TRBD2 matches 11 bases. The V and J ends lost 6 bases and 4 bases, in that order; junction bases with no gene match: 0. The CDR3 sequence is 13 residues long. The CDR3 DNA follows: TGTGCCAGCAGACTAGCGGGAGCAGATACGCAGTATTTT. Protein: CASRLAGADTQYF.

The rearrangement joins TRBV7-6 to TRBJ1-3; no firm D call. Germline V gives CDR1 SGHVS, CDR2 FNYEAQ. This CDR3 is 11 amino acids long. CDR3 protein: CACGGANTIYF. The CDR3, as DNA: TGTGCATGCGGAGGCGCGAACACCATATATTTT.

The J gene is TRBJ2-1, the V gene TRBV6-1, with D perhaps matching TRBD2 (6 bases). The CDR3 spans 14 residues. V lost 7 bases and J lost 7, with 17 bases in between. Germline loops: CDR1 MNHNS, CDR2 SASEGT. The CDR3 region is CASTQAGKGNEQFF. DNA of the CDR3: TGTGCCAGCACCCAGGCGGGAAAGGGGAATGAGCAGTTCTTC.

V usage is TRBV5-1 and J usage is TRBJ2-7; the D is unclear. CDR3 length: 16 amino acids. Trimming took 5 bases from V and 2 from J, leaving 20 bases between them. Germline loops: CDR1 SGHRS, CDR2 YFSETQ. The CDR3 coding sequence is TGCGCCAGCAGGGTTGGTCCCATCGGTAAGGCCTACGAGCAGTACTTC. This encodes CASRVGPIGKAYEQYF.

The chain couples TRBV6-5 to TRBJ2-6; TRBD1 matches 8 bases. The CDR3 loop spans 17 amino acids. Germline V lookup: CDR1 MNHEY, CDR2 SVGAGI. Germline trimming cut 4 bases from V and 0 bases from J; bases unmatched to any gene: 5. Here the CDR3 DNA reads TGTGCCAGCAGTTCCCGTGGACAGGGCTCTGGGGCCAACGTCCTGACTTTC. It specifies CASSSRGQGSGANVLTF.

The V and J genes are TRBV5-8 and TRBJ2-5, with D perhaps matching TRBD1 (6 bases). The germline CDR1 and CDR2 sequences are SGHTS and YDEGEE. The CDR3 is 15 amino acids. The ends were cut back, 4 bases at V and 1 base at J, with 14 bases in the middle. CDR3 sequence: CASSRPRGGQETQYF. The DNA for the CDR3 is TGTGCCAGCAGCCGGCCCAGGGGCGGCCAAGAGACCCAGTACTTC.

This clonotype was seen repeatedly, ten times or more. The chain carries TRBV12-3 or TRBV12-4 and TRBJ2-2; no clear D gene. The CDR3 runs to 16 residues. Trimming took off 6 bases at V and 8 bases at J, with 22 bases between the two ends. CDR3 DNA sequence: TGTGCCAGCAGCCTTCCCCGGTCTACCCGTCGGGGGGAGCTGTTTTTT. It specifies CASSLPRSTRRGELFF.

This rearrangement joins TRBV5-1 to TRBJ2-1; D uncertain. V was pared by 4 bases and J by 7 bases, with 12 bases between. This CDR3 contains 13 residues. In germline, CDR1 is SGHRS, CDR2 YFSETQ. The CDR3 loop reads CASSPMFGNEQFF. DNA of the CDR3: TGCGCCAGCAGCCCAATGTTCGGTAATGAGCAGTTCTTC.

This chain connects TRBV6-1 to TRBJ2-7, with a weak D call TRBD1 (6 bases). CDR3 length: 18 residues. Per the germline V gene, CDR1 is MNHNS and CDR2 is SASEGT. Trimming pared 3 bases from V and 0 bases from J, leaving 21 bases between. The CDR3 nucleotides are TGTGCCAGCAGTGACCTTCAGGGGTTTTTGAGGAGCTCCTACGAGCAGTACTTC. Encoded protein: CASSDLQGFLRSSYEQYF.